This TCR beta chain is from a study of blood T cells in healthy people across ages. General study points: Long-lived donors carried more naive CD4+ cells and greater diversity than aged donors.

To note about this clonotype: The antigen remains undetermined.

A second about 6 to 12 cycle PCR used barcoded and J-beta primers. Each single sample gave us at least 3 million CDR3-containing paired-end reads. TCRdb analysed the 5' RACE reads with MiXCR anew, one entry per CDR3 protein. The table has about a million distinct CDR3 sequences, roughly half seen once. The sequencing input was blood. This TCR derives from a woman in her sixties in good health.

CDR3 DNA sequence: TGCGCCAGCAACCCCGCGGACAGCGAACCTAGCACAGATACGCAGTATTTT. Its protein product is CASNPADSEPSTDTQYF. The rearrangement links TRBV5-1 to TRBJ2-3, with D possibly TRBD1 on 6 matching bases. This CDR3 has 17 residues. Trimming removed 6 bases at V and 0 bases at J, with 20 bases between. Per germline, CDR1 SGHRS and CDR2 YFSETQ.